This T cell receptor beta chain was observed in a study of blood T cell repertoires in COVID-19. The CDR3 totals 11 residues. Deletions cut 10 bases from V and 6 bases from J, with 12 bases between. Clones were read by immunoSEQ multiplex PCR, and TCRdb kept only the in-frame ones, dropping some. Of around 67,000 clones detected, 91% appear once; the ten largest clones hold around 9%. The sample was peripheral blood. The chain couples TRBV23-1 to TRBJ1-2; no reliable D call. TRBV23-1 is sorted into the ORF group, with uncertain function. The receptor's source is a human donor in a cohort sampled during active COVID-19. The DNA for the CDR3 is TGCGCCATCAAGCCCCATCATGGCTACACCTTC. Translation gives CAIKPHHGYTF.